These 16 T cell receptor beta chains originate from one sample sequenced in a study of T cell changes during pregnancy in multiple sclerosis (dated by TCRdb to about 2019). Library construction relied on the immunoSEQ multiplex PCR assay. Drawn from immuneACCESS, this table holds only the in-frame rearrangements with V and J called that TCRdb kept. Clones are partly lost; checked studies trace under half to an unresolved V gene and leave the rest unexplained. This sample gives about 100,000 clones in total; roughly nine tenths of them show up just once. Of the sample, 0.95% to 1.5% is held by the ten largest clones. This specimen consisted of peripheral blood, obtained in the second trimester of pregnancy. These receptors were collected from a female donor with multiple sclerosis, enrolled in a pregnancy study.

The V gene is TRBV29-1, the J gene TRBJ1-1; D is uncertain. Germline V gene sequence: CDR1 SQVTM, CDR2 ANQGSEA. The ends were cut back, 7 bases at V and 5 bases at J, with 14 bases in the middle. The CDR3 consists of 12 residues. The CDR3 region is CSANWVGTEAFF. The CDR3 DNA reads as TGCAGCGCCAATTGGGTCGGGACTGAAGCTTTCTTT.

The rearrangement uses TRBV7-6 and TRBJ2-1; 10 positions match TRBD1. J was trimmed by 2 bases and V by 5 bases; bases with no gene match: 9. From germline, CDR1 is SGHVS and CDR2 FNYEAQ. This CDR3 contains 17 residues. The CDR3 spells CASSVKPGQGPYNEQFF. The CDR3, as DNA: TGTGCCAGCAGCGTCAAGCCGGGACAGGGGCCCTACAATGAGCAGTTCTTC. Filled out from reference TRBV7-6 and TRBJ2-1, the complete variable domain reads GAGVSQSPRYKVTKRGQDVALRCDPISGHVSLYWYRQALGQGPEFLTYFNYEAQQDKSGLPNDRFSAERPEGSISTLTIQRTEQRDSAMYRCASSVKPGQGPYNEQFFGPGTRLTVL.

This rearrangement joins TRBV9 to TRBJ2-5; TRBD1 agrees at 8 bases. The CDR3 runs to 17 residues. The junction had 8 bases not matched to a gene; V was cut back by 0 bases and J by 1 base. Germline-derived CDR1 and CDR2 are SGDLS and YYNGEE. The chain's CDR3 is CASSVGVGGQVQETQYF. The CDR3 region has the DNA TGTGCCAGCAGCGTAGGGGTGGGGGGACAGGTCCAAGAGACCCAGTACTTC.

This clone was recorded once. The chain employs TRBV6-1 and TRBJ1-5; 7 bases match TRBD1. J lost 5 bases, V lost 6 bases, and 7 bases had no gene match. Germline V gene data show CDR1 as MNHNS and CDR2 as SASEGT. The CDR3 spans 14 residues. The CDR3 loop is CASSLTGVYQPQHF. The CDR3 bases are TGTGCCAGCAGCCTCACAGGGGTATATCAGCCCCAGCATTTT.

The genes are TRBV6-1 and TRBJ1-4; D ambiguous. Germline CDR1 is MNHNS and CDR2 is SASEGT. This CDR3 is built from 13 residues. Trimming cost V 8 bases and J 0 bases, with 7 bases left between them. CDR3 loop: CASQTTTNEKLFF. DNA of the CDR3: TGTGCCAGCCAGACAACAACTAATGAAAAACTGTTTTTT.

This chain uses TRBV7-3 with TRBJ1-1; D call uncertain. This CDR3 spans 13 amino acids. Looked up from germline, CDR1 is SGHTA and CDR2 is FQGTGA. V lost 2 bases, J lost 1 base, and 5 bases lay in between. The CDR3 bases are TGTGCCAGCAGCTTAGAGGCGAACACTGAAGCTTTCTTT. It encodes CASSLEANTEAFF.

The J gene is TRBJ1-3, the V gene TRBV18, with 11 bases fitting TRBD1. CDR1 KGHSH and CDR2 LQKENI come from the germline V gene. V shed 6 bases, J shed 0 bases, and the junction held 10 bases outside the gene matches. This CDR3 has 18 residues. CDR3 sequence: CASSSRDRGFLSGNTIYF. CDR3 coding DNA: TGTGCCAGCTCTTCCCGGGACAGGGGGTTTCTCTCTGGAAACACCATATATTTT. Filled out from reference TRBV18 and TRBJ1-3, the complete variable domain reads NAGVMQNPRHLVRRRGQEARLRCSPMKGHSHVYWYRQLPEEGLKFMVYLQKENIIDESGMPKERFSAEFPKEGPSILRIQQVVRGDSAAYFCASSSRDRGFLSGNTIYFGEGSWLTVV.

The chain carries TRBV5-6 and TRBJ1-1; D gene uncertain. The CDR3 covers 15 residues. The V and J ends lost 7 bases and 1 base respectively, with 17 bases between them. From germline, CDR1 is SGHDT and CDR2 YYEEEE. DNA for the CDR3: TGTGCCAGCGGCCTGACTCTTCGGGGGAACACTGAAGCTTTCTTT. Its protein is CASGLTLRGNTEAFF.

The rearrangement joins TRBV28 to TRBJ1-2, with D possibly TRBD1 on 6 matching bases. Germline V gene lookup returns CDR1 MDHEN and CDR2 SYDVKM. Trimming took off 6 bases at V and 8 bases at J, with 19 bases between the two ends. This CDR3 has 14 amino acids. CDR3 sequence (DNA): TGTGCCAGCAGCGCCGGAAGGGGGGGACGGGGCTACACCTTC. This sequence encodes CASSAGRGGRGYTF.

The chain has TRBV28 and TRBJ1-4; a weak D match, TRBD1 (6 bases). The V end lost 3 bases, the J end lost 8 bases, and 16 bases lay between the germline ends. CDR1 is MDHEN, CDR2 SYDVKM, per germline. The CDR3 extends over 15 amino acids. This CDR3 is CASSLESGDREKLFF. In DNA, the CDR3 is TGTGCCAGCAGTTTGGAATCAGGGGATAGGGAAAAACTGTTTTTT.

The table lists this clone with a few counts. The CDR3 DNA is TGTGCCAGCACCCTCTATCAGGGGACCGAGCAGTACTTC. It encodes CASTLYQGTEQYF. This sequence joins TRBV2 and TRBJ2-7, with D maybe TRBD1 (6 bases). Trimming removed 7 bases from V and 6 bases from J, with 16 bases in between. Germline V gene lookup returns CDR1 SNHLY and CDR2 FYNNEI. This CDR3 contains 13 residues.

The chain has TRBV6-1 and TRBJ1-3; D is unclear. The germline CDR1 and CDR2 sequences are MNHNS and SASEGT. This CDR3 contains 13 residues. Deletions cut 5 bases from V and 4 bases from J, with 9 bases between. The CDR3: CASSWESGNTIYF. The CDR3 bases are TGTGCCAGCAGTTGGGAGAGCGGAAACACCATATATTTT.

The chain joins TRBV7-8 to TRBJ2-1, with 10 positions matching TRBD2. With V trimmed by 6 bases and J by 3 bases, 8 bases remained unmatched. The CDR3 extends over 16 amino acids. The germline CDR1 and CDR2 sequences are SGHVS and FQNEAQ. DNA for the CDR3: TGTGCCAGCAGGAACAACGGACTAGCGGTCTACAATGAGCAGTTCTTC. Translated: CASRNNGLAVYNEQFF.

CDR3 nucleotides: TGTGCTTGCGAGGGGGACATGAACACTGAAGCTTTCTTT. This encodes CACEGDMNTEAFF. The gene calls are TRBV7-2 and TRBJ1-1; possible D gene TRBD1, 6 bases. From germline, CDR1 is SGHTA and CDR2 FQGNSA. The CDR3 is 13 residues long.

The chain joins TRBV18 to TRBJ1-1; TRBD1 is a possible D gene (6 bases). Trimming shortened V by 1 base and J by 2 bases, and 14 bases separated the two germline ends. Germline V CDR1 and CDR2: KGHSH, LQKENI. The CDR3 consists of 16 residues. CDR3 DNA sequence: TGTGCCAGCTCACCACTGTCGGTACAGGGTAACACTGAAGCTTTCTTT. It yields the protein CASSPLSVQGNTEAFF.

CDR3 in amino acids: CASSQGTSGARGTDTQYF. The CDR3, as DNA: TGTGCCAGCAGCCAAGGCACTAGCGGGGCCCGGGGCACAGATACGCAGTATTTT. This chain joins TRBV4-2 and TRBJ2-3; 10 nucleotides agree with TRBD2. CDR1 is LGHNA and CDR2 is YNFKEQ in the germline V gene. The CDR3 totals 18 residues. Trimming cost V 1 base and J 1 base; bases outside gene matches: 8.